This T cell receptor beta chain was profiled in a study of blood T cells in healthy people across ages. General study points: Naive CD4+ cell counts and diversity both ran higher in long-lived than in aged donors.

This clonotype has a handful of counts. Its specificity is unknown. It was ten milliliters of peripheral blood that were drawn from each donor. Primers used in a second PCR of roughly 7 to 11 cycles were a sample-barcoded 5' primer and a J-beta primer mix. Using its own MiXCR run on the 5' RACE reads, TCRdb lists one record per CDR3 protein. The table shows approximately 690,000 distinct CDR3 sequences, with roughly 43% occurring only once. Looked up from germline, CDR1 is MNHEY and CDR2 is SVGEGT. The V and J ends lost 2 bases and 5 bases respectively, with 15 bases between them. The CDR3 is 15 residues long.

Sequencing was carried out using blood. The chain recombines TRBV6-2 or TRBV6-3 with TRBJ1-2; tentative D call: TRBD1 (6 bases). The receptor comes from a man at least 80 years old in good health. CDR3 sequence reads: CASSYEGGSSYGYTF. CDR3 bases: TGTGCCAGCAGTTACGAGGGGGGCTCCTCGTATGGCTACACCTTC.